This T cell receptor (beta chain) came from a study of blood T cell repertoires in COVID-19. The wider study: Material from acute and convalescent COVID-19 was sourced from the United States, Italy and Spain.

Allocation to cohorts depended on clinical history reported by the participants. Trimming cost V 4 bases and J 4 bases; bases outside gene matches: 7. The CDR3 loop spans 15 amino acids. In germline, CDR1 is MNHEY, CDR2 SMNVEV (reference sequence). Assay used: immunoSEQ multiplex PCR; TCRdb lists only in-frame clones, some missing. The sample lists 250,000 to 400,000 clones, about 87% occurring once. The V call is TRBV27, the J call TRBJ2-1; 7 bases agree with TRBD2. The sequenced sample was PBMCs or T cells enriched from blood (not recorded which). The source is a woman younger than 45 who had recovered from COVID-19. CDR3 DNA: TGTGCCAGCAGTTCGTTAGGGACTATTTACAATGAGCAGTTCTTC. It yields the protein CASSSLGTIYNEQFF.